A selection of T cell receptor beta chains follows, all from one sample in a study of vaccination and CD4 T cells after COVID-19. Their target antigens are unknown. TCRdb reprocessed the PCR reads via MiXCR and lists one record per CDR3 protein. The sample holds about 18,000 distinct CDR3 sequences, roughly 43% seen once. The specimen comprised CD4+ T cells from blood, cultured in vitro, sampled before SARS-CoV-2 vaccination. These receptors came from a human donor who had recovered from COVID-19. Each CDR3 is given with its conserved first and last residue. Fields, in order: CDR3 protein, CDR3 DNA, clone size, D gene, J gene, V gene. A D gene is named only where the DNA matches it firmly. Clone sizes are given selectively: once, few, many, or a class where the clone is expanded.

CASSVTRGNQPQHF	TGTGCCAGCAGCGTAACAAGGGGAAATCAGCCCCAGCATTTT	few	.	TRBJ1-5	TRBV7-8
CASSLHRQGQETQYF	TGCGCCAGCAGCCTCCACCGCCAGGGTCAAGAGACCCAGTACTTC	.	.	TRBJ2-5	TRBV5-1
CASSLNRGDHNEQFF	TGTGCCAGCAGCCTAAACCGGGGTGATCACAATGAGCAGTTCTTC	.	.	TRBJ2-1	TRBV11-3
CASSYGWGRDNQPQHF	TGTGCCAGCAGTTACGGCTGGGGCAGGGACAATCAGCCCCAGCATTTT	few	.	TRBJ1-5	TRBV6-2/TRBV6-3
CATSPRLAGNTGELFF	TGTGCCACCAGCCCCCGGTTAGCGGGGAACACCGGGGAGCTGTTTTTT	.	TRBD2	TRBJ2-2	TRBV15
CASKYGSYEQYF	TGTGCCAGCAAGTATGGCTCCTACGAGCAGTACTTC	.	.	TRBJ2-7	TRBV6-2/TRBV6-3
CSATRMETTDTQYF	TGCAGTGCCACCCGTATGGAGACCACAGATACGCAGTATTTT	few	.	TRBJ2-3	TRBV20-1
CAISERLAGSNTGELFF	TGTGCCATCAGTGAGAGGCTAGCGGGGTCTAACACCGGGGAGCTGTTTTTT	.	TRBD2	TRBJ2-2	TRBV10-3
CASSYRQGNYGYTF	TGTGCCAGCAGCTACCGACAGGGGAACTATGGCTACACCTTC	few	TRBD1	TRBJ1-2	TRBV6-5
CASSFDRARIAEAFF	TGTGCCAGCAGTTTTGACAGGGCGAGGATCGCTGAAGCTTTCTTT	.	TRBD1	TRBJ1-1	TRBV28
CASSSGQGRSYEQYF	TGTGCCAGCAGTTCGGGACAGGGGCGTTCCTACGAGCAGTACTTC	.	TRBD1	TRBJ2-7	TRBV27
CASIKAGSNTEAFF	TGTGCCAGCATCAAGGCGGGGTCTAACACTGAAGCTTTCTTT	.	.	TRBJ1-1	TRBV6-1
CASNKGEGMNTEAFF	TGTGCCAGCAACAAAGGGGAGGGAATGAACACTGAAGCTTTCTTT	.	.	TRBJ1-1	TRBV6-1
CASSHDRGGYYGYTF	TGTGCCAGCAGCCACGATCGAGGGGGTTACTATGGCTACACCTTC	.	.	TRBJ1-2	TRBV4-2
CASSFSDRGNTIYF	TGTGCCAGCAGCTTTTCCGACAGGGGAAACACCATATATTTT	.	.	TRBJ1-3	TRBV7-2
CASNSQQQGGDYGYTF	TGTGCCAGCAACTCTCAACAACAGGGAGGGGACTATGGCTACACCTTC	few	.	TRBJ1-2	TRBV7-2
CASRSGLAGVGPGELFF	TGTGCCAGCAGATCGGGACTAGCGGGGGTTGGTCCCGGGGAGCTGTTTTTT	.	TRBD2	TRBJ2-2	TRBV7-7
CASSPSSTDTQYF	TGTGCCAGCAGCCCCTCTAGCACAGATACGCAGTATTTT	.	.	TRBJ2-3	TRBV7-9
CASSLASGGHYGYTF	TGTGCCAGCAGCTTGGCCTCGGGGGGGCACTATGGCTACACCTTC	.	.	TRBJ1-2	TRBV5-3
CSARVKSPLGGRSTHEQFF	TGCAGTGCTAGAGTTAAAAGCCCCCTAGGCGGGAGGTCTACCCATGAGCAGTTCTTC	.	TRBD2	TRBJ2-1	TRBV20-1
CASSQITGVGTDTQYF	TGCGCCAGCAGCCAAATAACAGGGGTTGGCACAGATACGCAGTATTTT	.	TRBD1	TRBJ2-3	TRBV7-2
CASSPRRATNEKLFF	TGTGCCAGCAGCCCCAGGCGTGCAACTAATGAAAAACTGTTTTTT	.	.	TRBJ1-4	TRBV7-2
CASNLRSGVQETQYF	TGTGCCAGCAACCTCCGTAGCGGAGTCCAAGAGACCCAGTACTTC	few	.	TRBJ2-5	TRBV12-3/TRBV12-4
CSARDSPALAGGFEETQYF	TGCAGTGCTAGAGACAGCCCAGCACTAGCGGGAGGGTTTGAAGAGACCCAGTACTTC	few	TRBD2	TRBJ2-5	TRBV20-1
CASSITGEAYGYTF	TGTGCCAGTAGTATCACCGGGGAGGCCTATGGCTACACCTTC	once	.	TRBJ1-2	TRBV19
CASSYDSLNQPQHF	TGTGCCAGCAGTTACGACAGCCTCAATCAGCCCCAGCATTTT	.	.	TRBJ1-5	TRBV6-2/TRBV6-3
CASSYNTRNTIYF	TGTGCCAGCAGTTACAATACCCGAAACACCATATATTTT	few	.	TRBJ1-3	TRBV6-2/TRBV6-3
CASKGVGGSLGGEQYF	TGTGCCAGCAAGGGGGTTGGCGGGAGCTTGGGAGGCGAGCAGTACTTC	few	.	TRBJ2-7	TRBV7-2
CASSEQGPDNSPLHF	TGTGCCAGCAGCGAGCAGGGGCCCGATAATTCACCCCTCCACTTT	few	.	TRBJ1-6	TRBV7-9
CSAQGLLETQYF	TGCAGTGCCCAGGGGCTTCTGGAGACCCAGTACTTC	.	.	TRBJ2-5	TRBV20-1
CASSYAQGDGTEAFF	TGTGCCAGCAGTTACGCCCAGGGCGACGGCACTGAAGCTTTCTTT	.	.	TRBJ1-1	TRBV6-5
CASSLFETGVREQYF	TGCGCCAGCAGCTTGTTCGAGACAGGGGTCCGGGAGCAGTACTTC	.	TRBD1	TRBJ2-7	TRBV5-1
CASILLNTEAFF	TGTGCCAGCATCTTGCTGAACACTGAAGCTTTCTTT	.	.	TRBJ1-1	TRBV2
CASSATMNTEAFF	TGTGCCAGCAGTGCCACAATGAACACTGAAGCTTTCTTT	.	.	TRBJ1-1	TRBV12-3/TRBV12-4
CSASSVGVYDEQFF	TGCAGTGCTAGTTCTGTGGGAGTATACGATGAGCAGTTCTTC	few	.	TRBJ2-1	TRBV20-1
CASRDSRRSTDTQYF	TGTGCCAGCAGGGACTCCCGAAGGAGCACAGATACGCAGTATTTT	.	.	TRBJ2-3	TRBV12-3/TRBV12-4
CASSGRTSGSSNEQYF	TGTGCCAGCAGCGGACGGACTAGCGGGAGTTCGAACGAGCAGTACTTC	.	TRBD2	TRBJ2-7	TRBV7-2
CSAEKNTEAFF	TGCAGTGCTGAGAAGAACACTGAAGCTTTCTTT	.	.	TRBJ1-1	TRBV20-1
CATSDFGRPGGGYTF	TGTGCCACCAGTGATTTCGGACGGCCCGGAGGAGGCTACACCTTC	few	.	TRBJ1-2	TRBV24-1
CASSPGQVDNSPLHF	TGTGCCAGCAGCCCGGGACAGGTAGACAATTCACCCCTCCACTTT	few	TRBD1	TRBJ1-6	TRBV7-2
CATSAASGTADTQYF	TGTGCCACCAGTGCGGCTAGCGGGACGGCAGATACGCAGTATTTT	few	TRBD2	TRBJ2-3	TRBV24-1
CAISELGPNTEAFF	TGTGCCATCAGTGAATTGGGACCGAACACTGAAGCTTTCTTT	.	.	TRBJ1-1	TRBV10-3
CASSYSGRFSYEQYF	TGTGCCAGCAGTTACTCAGGCAGGTTCTCCTACGAGCAGTACTTC	.	.	TRBJ2-7	TRBV6-5
CASSAGGQAVNTEAFF	TGTGCCAGCAGTGCCGGGGGACAGGCCGTGAACACTGAAGCTTTCTTT	.	TRBD1	TRBJ1-1	TRBV6-1
CASSLFSGTDYGYTF	TGTGCCAGCAGCTTATTCTCCGGAACAGACTATGGCTACACCTTC	few	.	TRBJ1-2	TRBV7-2
CATSRERVANEKLFF	TGTGCCACCAGCAGAGAACGGGTTGCCAATGAAAAACTGTTTTTT	few	.	TRBJ1-4	TRBV15
CSVESQANTEAFF	TGCAGCGTTGAGAGTCAGGCCAACACTGAAGCTTTCTTT	few	.	TRBJ1-1	TRBV29-1
CATSDFPGPMNEQFF	TGTGCCACCAGTGATTTCCCGGGCCCTATGAATGAGCAGTTCTTC	.	.	TRBJ2-1	TRBV24-1
CASSYDSRVYTEAFF	TGTGCCAGCAGTTACGATAGTAGGGTATACACTGAAGCTTTCTTT	few	.	TRBJ1-1	TRBV6-5
CASSYSGFQGTQYF	TGTGCCAGCAGTTACTCAGGGTTTCAGGGTACGCAGTATTTT	few	.	TRBJ2-3	TRBV6-5
CASTYGKNQPQHF	TGTGCCAGTACATACGGCAAGAATCAGCCCCAGCATTTT	.	.	TRBJ1-5	TRBV28
CASSDRDRGPYTF	TGTGCCAGCAGTGACCGGGACAGGGGTCCCTACACCTTC	large	TRBD1	TRBJ1-2	TRBV6-1